The rows below give T cell receptor beta chains drawn from one sample of a study of blood T cell repertoires in COVID-19. The data were produced by immunoSEQ multiplex PCR, yet TCRdb's version contains in-frame clones alone and is incomplete. Of over 450,000 clones in the sample, 85% to 90% were seen once. The sample taken for sequencing was peripheral blood. The receptors were sampled from a man aged 18-30 years with COVID-19, enrolled during active disease. The CDR3 runs from the conserved cysteine through the conserved F or W. D genes are given only for firm matches. Clone size is given for some rows only: seen once, a few or many times, or a class if the clone is expanded.

DNA: TGTGCCTGGACCCCCCGGACAGGGAGAGTCACCGGGGAGCTGTTTTTT
CDR3: CAWTPRTGRVTGELFF
V: TRBV30
size: once
J: TRBJ2-2
D: TRBD1

DNA: TGTGCCAGCAGTCGCGGGACAGGGTCCTACGAGCAGTACTTC
CDR3: CASSRGTGSYEQYF
V: TRBV7-2
size: -
J: TRBJ2-7
D: TRBD1

DNA: TGTGCCAGTAGTATCAAGGGACACGGGACTAGCAGTTACGAGCAGTACTTC
CDR3: CASSIKGHGTSSYEQYF
V: TRBV19
size: -
J: TRBJ2-7
D: TRBD2

DNA: TGTGCCAGCAGCTCGACAGGGGCGAGAACCGGGGAGCTGTTTTTT
CDR3: CASSSTGARTGELFF
V: TRBV7-3
size: -
J: TRBJ2-2
D: TRBD1

DNA: TGCGCCAGCAGTGTCTTTAGCGGGAGGGAAGAGACCCAGTACTTC
CDR3: CASSVFSGREETQYF
V: TRBV10-2
size: -
J: TRBJ2-5
D: TRBD2

DNA: TGCGCCAGCACCGTCGGACTAGCGAACACCGGGGAGCTGTTTTTT
CDR3: CASTVGLANTGELFF
V: TRBV10-2
size: -
J: TRBJ2-2
D: TRBD2

DNA: TGTGCCAGCAGTGAAACTAGCGGGGGGGTATCCTACGAGCAGTACTTC
CDR3: CASSETSGGVSYEQYF
V: TRBV6-1
size: once
J: TRBJ2-7
D: TRBD2

DNA: TGTGCCAGCAGCACGCGGGCCCGGGCAAATAAATTTTGGGGCTACACCTTC
CDR3: CASSTRARANKFWGYTF
V: TRBV21-1
size: -
J: TRBJ1-2
D: -

DNA: TGTGCCAGCAGTGGGGAGGGGATCGCCAAAAACATTCAGTACTTC
CDR3: CASSGEGIAKNIQYF
V: TRBV2
size: once
J: TRBJ2-4
D: TRBD2

DNA: TGTGCCTGGAGCCCAGGACTAGGACCCCTTAGCGAGCAGTACTTC
CDR3: CAWSPGLGPLSEQYF
V: TRBV30
size: -
J: TRBJ2-7
D: TRBD2

DNA: TGTGCCAGCAGCGCCCAACGACAGGAGTACACAGATACGCAGTATTTT
CDR3: CASSAQRQEYTDTQYF
V: TRBV25-1
size: -
J: TRBJ2-3
D: -

DNA: TGTGCCAGCAGGCTTGTTCCCAGCTCCTACAATGAGCAGTTCTTC
CDR3: CASRLVPSSYNEQFF
V: TRBV5-6
size: -
J: TRBJ2-1
D: -

DNA: TGTGCCAGCAGTGAAACAGGAGGGTACGAGCAGTACTTC
CDR3: CASSETGGYEQYF
V: TRBV25-1
size: -
J: TRBJ2-7
D: -

DNA: TGTGCCAGCTCACTTCCCCCTTCCGGGGGGGCTATCTACGAGCAGTACTTC
CDR3: CASSLPPSGGAIYEQYF
V: TRBV18
size: -
J: TRBJ2-7
D: TRBD2

DNA: TGTGCCACCAGTGAATCCGGGACAGACTCCTACGAGCAGTACTTC
CDR3: CATSESGTDSYEQYF
V: TRBV24-1
size: -
J: TRBJ2-7
D: TRBD1

DNA: TGTGCCAGTAGTCCAGTCGCCTCTAGCACAGATACGCAGTATTTT
CDR3: CASSPVASSTDTQYF
V: TRBV19
size: -
J: TRBJ2-3
D: -

DNA: TGTGCCAGCAGTTTAACCCGGGACAGGGGGCAGTACTTC
CDR3: CASSLTRDRGQYF
V: TRBV28
size: -
J: TRBJ2-7
D: TRBD1

DNA: TGTGCCAGCAGCGCGGACAGATTTTCTAGAAATGAGCAGTTCTTC
CDR3: CASSADRFSRNEQFF
V: TRBV9
size: -
J: TRBJ2-1
D: -

DNA: TGTGCCAGCAGCCCCACTAGCGGGAGCCCCGATACGCAGTATTTT
CDR3: CASSPTSGSPDTQYF
V: TRBV27
size: -
J: TRBJ2-3
D: TRBD2

DNA: TGTGCCAGCAGTGAAGGGACAGGGTGGGCCGGGGAGCTGTTTTTT
CDR3: CASSEGTGWAGELFF
V: TRBV25-1
size: -
J: TRBJ2-2
D: TRBD1

DNA: TGTGCCAGCAGCGTAGAGCCCTATTTGAGTGCGTCCTACGAGCAGTACTTC
CDR3: CASSVEPYLSASYEQYF
V: TRBV9
size: -
J: TRBJ2-7
D: -

DNA: TGTGCCAGCAATCTTCGGTTGGATCAGCCCCAGCATTTT
CDR3: CASNLRLDQPQHF
V: TRBV2
size: -
J: TRBJ1-5
D: -